Presented here are 20 T cell receptor beta chains from one specimen sequenced in a study of cytomegalovirus exposure and HLA in healthy donors. Use of 60 Vbeta and 13 Jbeta primers characterized the PCR. Clones were sequenced by immunoSEQ multiplex PCR, and TCRdb holds only the in-frame ones, with some missing. The repertoire holds more than 85,000 clones, with roughly four fifths as singletons. Sequencing used PBMCs. These receptors were obtained from a female donor in good health and CMV-seronegative.

The J gene is TRBJ1-5, the V gene TRBV6-6, with D possibly TRBD1 on 5 matching bases. CDR3 length equals 14 residues. Germline V gene sequence: CDR1 MNHNY, CDR2 SVGAGI (reference sequence). V gave up 5 bases and J gave up 6 bases, with 14 bases separating them. The CDR3 protein is CASSPQGGIQPQHF. CDR3 nucleotides: TGTGCCAGCAGTCCCCAGGGAGGCATTCAGCCCCAGCATTTT.

With respect to this clone: This sample also contains other DNA sequences that code for the same CDR3. This chain uses TRBV6-1 with TRBJ1-3; 7 bases fit TRBD1. V shed 7 bases and J 4 bases; nucleotides not matched to a gene: 7. There are 14 residues in the CDR3. Germline V gene lookup returns CDR1 MNHNS and CDR2 SASEGT. For the CDR3, the DNA is TGTGCCAGCACCAAACCGGGACAGGGAAACACCATATATTTT. Encoded protein: CASTKPGQGNTIYF.

This chain connects TRBV5-5 to TRBJ1-1, with 10 bases that match TRBD1. The trim removed 0 bases at V and 3 bases at J, leaving 2 bases unmatched. The CDR3 length is 15 residues. CDR1 is SGHKS and CDR2 is YYEKEE in the germline V gene (reference sequence). The CDR3 sequence is CASSLVGQGDTEAFF. CDR3 bases: TGTGCCAGCAGCTTGGTTGGACAGGGGGACACTGAAGCTTTCTTT.

The V gene is TRBV10-3, the J gene TRBJ1-1; D possibly corresponds to TRBD1 (6 bases). CDR3 length: 14 amino acids. The germline CDR1 and CDR2 sequences are ENHRY and SYGVKD. The V and J ends lost 6 bases and 4 bases respectively, with 15 bases between them. DNA of the CDR3: TGTGCCATCAGAGACGGCAGGGGTAGCACTGAAGCTTTCTTT. It encodes CAIRDGRGSTEAFF.

V usage is TRBV5-4 and J usage is TRBJ1-2, with 7 bases fitting TRBD1. This CDR3 contains 13 residues. V trimming: 0 bases; J trimming: 6 bases; junction bases outside the gene matches: 2. Germline CDR1 is SGHNT and CDR2 is YYREEE (reference sequence). CDR3 amino acids: CASSLARGNGYTF. CDR3 sequence (DNA): TGTGCCAGCAGCTTGGCCAGGGGGAATGGCTACACCTTC. Full variable domain (outside the CDR3, taken from reference TRBV5-4 and TRBJ1-2): ETGVTQSPTHLIKTRGQQVTLRCSSQSGHNTVSWYQQALGQGPQFIFQYYREEENGRGNFPPRFSGLQFPNYSSELNVNALELDDSALYLCASSLARGNGYTFGSGTRLTVV.

The CDR3 protein is CASSMGRGGFYEQYF. The CDR3 DNA is TGTGCCAGCAGCATGGGCCGGGGAGGGTTCTACGAGCAGTACTTC. The rearrangement links TRBV5-6 to TRBJ2-7; 7 bases are a match to TRBD2. This CDR3 is built from 15 residues. Per the germline V gene, CDR1 is SGHDT and CDR2 is YYEEEE. The V segment lost 4 bases and the J segment 3 bases; nucleotides outside the gene matches: 10.

This chain links TRBV6-6 with TRBJ2-7; no definite D call. The V gene lost 0 bases and the J gene lost 1 base, with 7 bases spanning the gap. Germline V lookup: CDR1 MNHNY, CDR2 SVGAGI (reference sequence). The CDR3 is 14 residues long. CDR3 in DNA: TGTGCCAGCAGTTACTCGCGCAGGTCCTACGAGCAGTACTTC. It codes for CASSYSRRSYEQYF.

A few counts support this clone. The V gene is TRBV11-3, the J gene TRBJ2-2, with TRBD1 matching 7 bases. CDR1 is SGHNT and CDR2 is YENEEA in the germline V gene. Trimming at V came to 0 bases and at J to 4 bases, leaving 5 bases not matched to a gene. CDR3 length: 16 amino acids. The CDR3 nucleotides read TGTGCCAGCAGCTTAGATTGGGACAGTACCACCGGGGAGCTGTTTTTT. Encoded protein: CASSLDWDSTTGELFF.

V usage is TRBV18 and J usage is TRBJ2-7, with TRBD1 identical over 10 bases. CDR3 length: 16 amino acids. Germline V gives CDR1 KGHSH, CDR2 LQKENI. Trimming at V came to 4 bases and at J to 3 bases, leaving 9 bases not matched to a gene. CDR3 in DNA: TGTGCCAGCTCACGGGGGTCCCGGGACAGGGGCTACGAGCAGTACTTC. It is translated as CASSRGSRDRGYEQYF.

V is TRBV6-1 and J is TRBJ2-5; 7 bases are a match to TRBD2. There are 13 residues in the CDR3. Germline assignment: CDR1 MNHNS and CDR2 SASEGT. The trim removed 4 bases at V and 7 bases at J, leaving 6 bases unmatched. In DNA form, the CDR3 reads TGTGCCAGCAGTGTTAGGAGGGAGGGGACCCAGTACTTC. Encoded protein: CASSVRREGTQYF.

This clone was seen only a few times. J is TRBJ2-7 and V is TRBV28, with 7 bases identical to TRBD1. The germline gives CDR1 MDHEN, CDR2 SYDVKM. Germline trimming cut 7 bases from V and 3 bases from J; bases unmatched to any gene: 6. This CDR3 comprises 13 residues. CDR3 sequence (DNA): TGTGCCAGCACCGGGACAGAGCACTACGAGCAGTACTTC. It encodes CASTGTEHYEQYF.

Concerning this clone itself: At one end, the junction sequence differs from germline, possibly due to a read error. Other DNA sequences in this sample translate to the same CDR3. The rearrangement links TRBV4-1 to TRBJ2-4; 14 positions agree with TRBD2. This CDR3 has 16 residues. Germline V gene data show CDR1 as MGHRA and CDR2 as YSYEKL. As DNA, the CDR3 is TGCGCCAGTAGCCCCGCCGGGACTAGCGGGAGAAACATTCAGTACTTC. This gives the protein CASSPAGTSGRNIQYF.

This clone was detected only once. The chain employs TRBV7-2 and TRBJ1-2; 7 bases agree with TRBD1. The CDR3 has 16 residues. After removal of 2 bases from V and 2 bases from J, the junction contained 8 bases not matched to a gene. Germline V gene sequence: CDR1 SGHTA, CDR2 FQGNSA. The CDR3 DNA reads TGTGCCAGCAGCTTACAACCCTTGACAGGGAACTATGGCTACACCTTC. Its translation: CASSLQPLTGNYGYTF.

The gene calls are TRBV20-1 and TRBJ1-2; D is unresolved. V shed 1 base and J shed 13 bases, with 4 bases lying between them. This CDR3 has 8 amino acids. The V gene's germline CDR1 is DFQATT and CDR2 SNEGSKA (reference sequence). CDR3 sequence reads: CSARASTF. Written as DNA, the CDR3 is TGCAGTGCTAGAGCGTCCACCTTC.

This chain links TRBV6-5 with TRBJ1-1, with D maybe TRBD1 (5 bases). With 6 bases removed from V and 1 base from J, the gap between germline ends came to 9 bases. The germline gives CDR1 MNHEY, CDR2 SVGAGI. The CDR3 is made up of 13 amino acids. This CDR3 reads CASSPTGNTEAFF. For the CDR3, the DNA is TGTGCCAGCAGCCCCACAGGGAACACTGAAGCTTTCTTT.

With respect to this clone: An end of the junction does not agree with germline; a read error may underlie this. The chain is built from TRBV11-2 and TRBJ1-5, with D unclear. The CDR3 contains 14 residues. Looked up from germline, CDR1 is SGHAT and CDR2 is FQNNGV. The CDR3 reads CASSLDWGVGPQHF. DNA of the CDR3: TGTGCCAGCAGTTTAGATTGGGGAGTCGGCCCCCAGCATTTT.

The chain couples TRBV28 to TRBJ2-7; tentative D call: TRBD2 (5 bases). Germline lookup yields CDR1 MDHEN and CDR2 SYDVKM. The V end lost 8 bases, the J end lost 2 bases, and 13 bases lay between the germline ends. The CDR3 covers 13 residues. The CDR3 DNA reads TGTGCCAGCCTGGAACGGACTCCCTACGAGCAGTACTTC. Protein: CASLERTPYEQYF.

Regarding this clone: Its ends do not fully match the called genes, so a read error is possible. The rearrangement links TRBV6-5 to TRBJ2-3, with a weak D call TRBD2 (6 bases). The germline CDR1 and CDR2 sequences are MNHEY and SVGAGI. This CDR3 has 13 amino acids. DNA of the CDR3: TGTGCCAGCAGTTACTCCCCGGAGACTAGTGGAAATTTT. This encodes CASSYSPETSGNF.

The genes are TRBV21-1 and TRBJ1-2; the listed D gene, TRBD1, was not tested against the DNA. TRBV21-1 corresponds to a pseudogene. This CDR3 comprises 18 residues. The CDR3 DNA is TGTGCCAGCAGCAAAACCGGACAGACAAGCATAATGAACTATGGCTACACCTTC. This codes for CASSKTGQTSIMNYGYTF.

The CDR3 DNA sequence: TGTGCCAGCAGCTTTCAGGGATACGAGCAGTACTTC. Its translation is CASSFQGYEQYF. The genes are TRBV7-6 and TRBJ2-7, with D maybe TRBD1 (5 bases). Between the trimmed V and J ends, which lost 3 bases and 4 bases, there was a span of 7 bases. The V gene's germline CDR1 is SGHVS and CDR2 FNYEAQ. CDR3 length: 12 amino acids.